The source of this TCR beta chain is a study of T cell changes during pregnancy in multiple sclerosis. The V gene's germline CDR1 is LNHNV and CDR2 YYDKDF (reference sequence). The CDR3 contains 18 residues. The V segment lost 0 bases and the J segment 0 bases; nucleotides outside the gene matches: 7. Generated by immunoSEQ multiplex PCR, the TCRdb table keeps only in-frame clones and is missing some. The sample contains about 110,000 clones, about 90% of which appear only once. This chain links TRBV15 with TRBJ2-2, with 7 bases that match TRBD1. The sequence derives from a female donor with multiple sclerosis, enrolled in a pregnancy study. The sample consisted of peripheral blood, taken before pregnancy. The chain's CDR3 is CATSRELGQLPNTGELFF. The DNA of the CDR3 is TGTGCCACCAGCAGAGAGCTGGGACAGCTACCGAACACCGGGGAGCTGTTTTTT.